The source of this T cell receptor (beta chain) is a study of CXCR3-negative and CXCR3-positive naive CD8 T cells. Naive CD8+ T cells carried a CD45RO-CCR7+CD27+CD95- phenotype. Via 5' RACE with UMI labels, TRB cDNA libraries were prepared. TCRdb re-called the 5' RACE reads and gives one entry per CDR3 protein, without DNA. The specimen's table records about 63,000 distinct CDR3 sequences. Whole-study results and caveats: Comparably high diversity marked both naive subsets, whereas memory CD8+ cells had much lower diversity. Freshly isolated PBMCs were used in most assays, given partial CXCR3 loss after freezing. In CXCR3-positive naive cells, the TRB CDR3s were more hydrophobic than in CXCR3-negative naive cells. The authors found comparable surface CD5 between naive subsets and inferred TCR strength from TRB CDR3 properties.

A word on this clonotype: Its specificity is not known.

In germline, CDR1 is MDHEN, CDR2 SYDVKM. This CDR3 spans 17 amino acids. This receptor was obtained from a human donor in good health. Some clones in this sample may be carry-over from other donors' samples. The chain links TRBV28 to TRBJ2-7; TCRdb reports TRBD1, a call that lacks DNA to check it against. Sequencing was done on a sample of naive CXCR3+ CD8+ T cells from blood. The subset is: CD45RO-CCR7+CD27+CD95- naive CD8+ T cells expressing CXCR3 (TNR3+). CDR3 loop: CASSLSQDRGPSYEQYF. The whole variable domain, filled in from reference TRBV28 and TRBJ2-7, reads DVKVTQSSRYLVKRTGEKVFLECVQDMDHENMFWYRQDPGLGLRLIYFSYDVKMKEKGDIPEGYSVSREKKERFSLILESASTNQTSMYLCASSLSQDRGPSYEQYFGPGTRLTVT.